This T cell receptor (beta chain) came from a study of CD4 T cells in relation to SARS-CoV-2 and coronaviruses. The unexposed donors gave CD4+ T cells in 2011-2018, prior to COVID-19. The cells were cultured for about ten days before CD4+ T cells were isolated. A note on this clone: The antigen remains unidentified.

The assay was immunoSEQ multiplex PCR, and TCRdb's table has in-frame clones only and misses some. The profile shows 30,000 or so clones, 60% to 85% of them singletons. V was trimmed by 5 bases and J by 6 bases, leaving 13 bases between them. The germline V gene encodes CDR1 SNHLY and CDR2 FYNNEI. This CDR3 has 13 residues. Sample: CD4+ T cells from PBMCs, cultured in vitro. J is TRBJ1-2 and V is TRBV2; possible D gene TRBD1, 6 bases. The TCR comes from a human donor in good health. Written as DNA, the CDR3 is TGTGCCAGCAGTAGAGACAGGAAGGATGGCTACACCTTC. It encodes CASSRDRKDGYTF.